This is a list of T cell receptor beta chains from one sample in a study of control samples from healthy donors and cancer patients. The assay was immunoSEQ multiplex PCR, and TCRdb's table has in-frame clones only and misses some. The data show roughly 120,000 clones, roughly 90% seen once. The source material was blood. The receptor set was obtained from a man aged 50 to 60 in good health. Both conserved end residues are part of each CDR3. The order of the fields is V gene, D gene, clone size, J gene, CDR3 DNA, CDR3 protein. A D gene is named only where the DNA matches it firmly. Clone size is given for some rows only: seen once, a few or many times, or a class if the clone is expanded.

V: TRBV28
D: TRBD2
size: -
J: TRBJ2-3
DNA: TGTGCCTACGGAGGAGGACTAGCGGGGGGACGTTCGCAGTATTTT
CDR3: CAYGGGLAGGRSQYF

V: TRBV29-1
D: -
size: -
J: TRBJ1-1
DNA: TGCAGCGTTTTGGGGGCTTCGGGTCGGGGCACTGAAGCTTTCTTT
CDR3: CSVLGASGRGTEAFF

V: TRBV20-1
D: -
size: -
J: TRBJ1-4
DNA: TGCAGTGCTAGTTCCCAAAAGGCAGTTTATAATGAAAAACTGTTTTTT
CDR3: CSASSQKAVYNEKLFF

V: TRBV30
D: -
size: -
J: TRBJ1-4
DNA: TGTGCCTGGAGTGCTCCAGGGCTTCGCGCAACTAATGAAAAACTGTTTTTT
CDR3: CAWSAPGLRATNEKLFF

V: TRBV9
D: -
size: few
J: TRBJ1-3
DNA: TGTGCCAGCAGCGTAGACGGGGATGAAGGAAACACCATATATTTT
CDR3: CASSVDGDEGNTIYF

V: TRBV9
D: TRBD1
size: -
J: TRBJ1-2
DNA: TGTGCCAGCAGCGGGGGGTCCGGACAGGAACCCCATGGCTACACCTTC
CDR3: CASSGGSGQEPHGYTF

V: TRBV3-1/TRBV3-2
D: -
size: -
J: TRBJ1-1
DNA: TGTGCCAGCAGCCAAGGGCGGGGGCTCGGAGCTTTCTTT
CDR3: CASSQGRGLGAFF

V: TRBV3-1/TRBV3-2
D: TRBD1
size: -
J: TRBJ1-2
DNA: TGTGCCAGCACCCCGGGCAGGGGGCTTAGGGACTATGGCTACACCTTC
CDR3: CASTPGRGLRDYGYTF

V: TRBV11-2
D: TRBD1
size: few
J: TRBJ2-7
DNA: TGTGCCAGCAGCTTAGGGACAGGGGCCTACGAGCAGTACTTC
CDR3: CASSLGTGAYEQYF

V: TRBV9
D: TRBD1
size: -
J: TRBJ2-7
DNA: TGTGCCAGCAGCGCCGGGACAGCAACCTACGAGCAGTACTTC
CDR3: CASSAGTATYEQYF

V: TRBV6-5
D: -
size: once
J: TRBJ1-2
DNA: TGTGCCAGCAGTACCGGAGGGGGCTACACCTTC
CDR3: CASSTGGGYTF

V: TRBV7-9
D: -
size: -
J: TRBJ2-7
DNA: TGTGCCAGCAGCGAGCAGGGTCCCGAGCAGTACTTC
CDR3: CASSEQGPEQYF

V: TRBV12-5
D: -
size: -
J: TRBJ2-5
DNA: TGTGCTAGTGGTTTCTCGACGCAAGAGACCCAGTACTTC
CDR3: CASGFSTQETQYF

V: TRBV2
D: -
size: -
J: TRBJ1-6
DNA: TGTGCCAGCGAGGGCTACGGGGGCGGAAATTCACCCCTCCACTTT
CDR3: CASEGYGGGNSPLHF

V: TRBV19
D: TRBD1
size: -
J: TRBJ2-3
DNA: TGTGCCAGTAGTATTCCGGGACAGGGGGTCGTAGATACGCAGTATTTT
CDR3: CASSIPGQGVVDTQYF

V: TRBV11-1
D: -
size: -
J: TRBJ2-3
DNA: TGTGCCAGCAGCTTACTCGGGGAGGCAGATACGCAGTATTTT
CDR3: CASSLLGEADTQYF

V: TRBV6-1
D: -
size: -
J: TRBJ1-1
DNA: TGTGCCAGCAGTGACGGGGTGGGCCGAGGCCCCACTGAAGCTTTCTTT
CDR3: CASSDGVGRGPTEAFF

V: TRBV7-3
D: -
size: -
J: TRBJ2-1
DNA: TGTGCCAGCAGCTTAGGCATTGGCGACCGTCGGAATGAGCAGTTCTTC
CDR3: CASSLGIGDRRNEQFF

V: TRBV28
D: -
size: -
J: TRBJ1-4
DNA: TGTGCCAGCAGTTTGTTCGGGCAGGGAGACGAAAAACTGTTTTTT
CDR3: CASSLFGQGDEKLFF

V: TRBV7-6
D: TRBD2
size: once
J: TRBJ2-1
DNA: TGTGCCAGCAGCTTAGCGCGGGGGGTGTCCTACAATGAGCAGTTCTTC
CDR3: CASSLARGVSYNEQFF

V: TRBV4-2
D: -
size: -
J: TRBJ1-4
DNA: TGTGCCAGCAGCCAACCCCTCTGGGCCGATGAAAAACTGTTTTTT
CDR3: CASSQPLWADEKLFF

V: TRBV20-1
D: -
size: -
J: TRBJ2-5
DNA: TGCAGTGCTAGTGAAAGCACCCAAGAGACCCAGTACTTC
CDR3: CSASESTQETQYF

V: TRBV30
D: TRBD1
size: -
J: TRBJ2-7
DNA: TGTGCCTGGAAAAAATCACAGGGGGCCCACGAGCAGTACTTC
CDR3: CAWKKSQGAHEQYF